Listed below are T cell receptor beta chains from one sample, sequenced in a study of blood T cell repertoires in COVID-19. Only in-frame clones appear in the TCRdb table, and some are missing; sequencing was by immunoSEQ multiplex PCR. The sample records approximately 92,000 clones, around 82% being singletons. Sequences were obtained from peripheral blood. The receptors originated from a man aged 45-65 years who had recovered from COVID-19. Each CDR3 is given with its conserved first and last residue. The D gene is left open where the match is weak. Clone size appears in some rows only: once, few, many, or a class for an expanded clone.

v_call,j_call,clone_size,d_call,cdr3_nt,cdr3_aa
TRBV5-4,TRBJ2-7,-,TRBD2,TGTGCCAGCAGCTTAGGGACTAGCGGGAGTCTAAACGAGCAGTACTTC,CASSLGTSGSLNEQYF
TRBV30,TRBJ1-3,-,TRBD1,TGTGCCTGGGACAGGGGACGTCGAGATTCTGGAAACACCATATATTTT,CAWDRGRRDSGNTIYF
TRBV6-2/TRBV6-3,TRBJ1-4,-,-,TGTGCCAGCAGTCCCGTAGATGAAAAACTGTTTTTT,CASSPVDEKLFF
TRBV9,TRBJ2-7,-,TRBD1,TGTGCCAGCAGCGCGGACCCGACAGGGACCTACGAGCAGTACTTC,CASSADPTGTYEQYF
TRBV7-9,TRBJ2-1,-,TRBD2,TGTGCCAGCAGCCCAGGGACTAACAATGAGCAGTTCTTC,CASSPGTNNEQFF
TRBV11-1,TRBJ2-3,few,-,TGTGCCAGCAGCACTCCCCCCCCAGATACGCAGTATTTT,CASSTPPPDTQYF
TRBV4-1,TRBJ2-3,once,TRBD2,TGCGCCAGCAGCCCACCAAGCGGGAGGGGAGATACGCAGTATTTT,CASSPPSGRGDTQYF
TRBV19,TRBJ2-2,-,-,TGTGCCAGTAAGAAGCGGATTACGTTCGCGAACACCGGGGAGCTGTTTTTT,CASKKRITFANTGELFF
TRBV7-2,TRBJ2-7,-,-,TGTGCCAGCAGCCGGACACTAAGCTCCTACGAGCAGTACTTC,CASSRTLSSYEQYF
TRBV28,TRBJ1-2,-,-,TGTGCCAGCATAGCGGTCGACAACCCTGGAGGTGGCTACACCTTC,CASIAVDNPGGGYTF
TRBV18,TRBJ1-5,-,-,TGTGCCAGCTCACCACAACGAGAGTGGCAGCCCCAGCATTTT,CASSPQREWQPQHF
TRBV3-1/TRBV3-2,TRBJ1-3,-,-,TGTGCCAGCAGCCAAGGTTGGGGGCGGAACACCATATATTTT,CASSQGWGRNTIYF
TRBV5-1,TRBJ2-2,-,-,TGCGCCAGCAGCTTGACCACGGGACTTAACACCGGGGAGCTGTTTTTT,CASSLTTGLNTGELFF
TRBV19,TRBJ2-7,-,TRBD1,TGTGCCAGTAGTCCGATTCCGGGACAGGGGCACAACGAGCAGTACTTC,CASSPIPGQGHNEQYF
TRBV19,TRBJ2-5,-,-,TGTGCCAGTAGAAATGGCGGCCAAGAGACCCAGTACTTC,CASRNGGQETQYF
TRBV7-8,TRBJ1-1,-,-,TGTGCCAGCAGCTTAGCGGGTCCGGGGAACACTGAAGCTTTCTTT,CASSLAGPGNTEAFF
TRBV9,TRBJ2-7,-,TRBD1,TGTGCCAGCAGCCCCCACCCGACAGGGACCTACGAGCAGTACTTC,CASSPHPTGTYEQYF
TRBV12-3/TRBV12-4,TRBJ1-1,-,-,TGTGCCAGCAGTCGACAGCTTGAAGCTTTCTTT,CASSRQLEAFF
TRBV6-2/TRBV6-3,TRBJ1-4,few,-,TGTGCCAGCAGTTACACTGAAGATCCATGGGAAAAACTGTTTTTT,CASSYTEDPWEKLFF
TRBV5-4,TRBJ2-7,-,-,TGTGCCAGCAGCTTGGCCGGCAGGGCTAGCTCCTACGAGCAGTACTTC,CASSLAGRASSYEQYF
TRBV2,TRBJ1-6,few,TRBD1,TGTGCCAGCAGTGAACAGGGGGCGCGTCGTTCACCCCTCCACTTT,CASSEQGARRSPLHF
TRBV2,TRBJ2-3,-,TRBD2,TGTGCCAGCAGTGTTAGGACTAGCGGGAGAGATACGCAGTATTTT,CASSVRTSGRDTQYF
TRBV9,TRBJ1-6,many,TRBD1,TGTGCCAGCAGCGGTAGGGACAGTTTATCACCCCTCCACTTT,CASSGRDSLSPLHF
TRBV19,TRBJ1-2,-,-,TGTGCCAGTAGTAGCCCTCGGCAGGGGAGCTATGGCTACACCTTC,CASSSPRQGSYGYTF
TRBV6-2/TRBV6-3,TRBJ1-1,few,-,TGTGCCAGCAGTTACACCGGGGGTTTAGGCTCGGAAGCTTTCTTT,CASSYTGGLGSEAFF
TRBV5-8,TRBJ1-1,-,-,TGTGCCAGCAGCTTCGAACTTGGCACTGAAGCTTTCTTT,CASSFELGTEAFF
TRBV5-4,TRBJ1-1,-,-,TGTGCCAGCAGCGCACCGGGACATGTGAACACTGAAGCTTTCTTT,CASSAPGHVNTEAFF
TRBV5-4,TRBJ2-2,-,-,TGTGCCAGCAGCTTGGTGGCAGGTAACACCGGGGAGCTGTTTTTT,CASSLVAGNTGELFF
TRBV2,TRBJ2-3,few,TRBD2,TGTGCCAGCTCCTGGACTAGCGGGGTGACAGATACGCAGTATTTT,CASSWTSGVTDTQYF
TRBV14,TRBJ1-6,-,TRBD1,TGTGCCAGCAGCCAAGCTTTAGGGACAGATAATTCACCCCTCCACTTT,CASSQALGTDNSPLHF
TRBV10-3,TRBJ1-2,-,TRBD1,TGTGCCATCAGTGAGACGGGACAGGGACGCTATGGCTACACCTTC,CAISETGQGRYGYTF
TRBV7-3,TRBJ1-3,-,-,TGTGCCAGCAGCTTAAAGCGGGTAGGAAACACCATATATTTT,CASSLKRVGNTIYF
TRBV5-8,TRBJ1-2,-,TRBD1,TGTGCCAGCAGCCCCGGACAGGGGATCTCGAGTGGCTACACCTTC,CASSPGQGISSGYTF
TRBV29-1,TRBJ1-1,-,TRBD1,TGCAGCGCTGGGACAGACACTGAAGCTTTCTTT,CSAGTDTEAFF
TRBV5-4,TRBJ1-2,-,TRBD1,TGTGCCAGCAGCGCCGGGACAGGGAAATCCACGGGTGGCTACACCTTC,CASSAGTGKSTGGYTF
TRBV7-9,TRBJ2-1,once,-,TGTGCCAGCAGCTCAGACTTCGCCAAGGTCAATGAGCAGTTCTTC,CASSSDFAKVNEQFF
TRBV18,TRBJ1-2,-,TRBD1,TGTGCCAGCTCACCAATGGGACAGGGGATAGAAGGCTACACCTTC,CASSPMGQGIEGYTF
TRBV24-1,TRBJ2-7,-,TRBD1,TGTGCCACTAGGGACCGGGACAGGGGTCGAAGGCCACCCCAAAAGTCCTACGAGCAGTACTTC,CATRDRDRGRRPPQKSYEQYF
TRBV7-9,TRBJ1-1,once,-,TGTGCCAGCAGGCCCCGTGAGGGTGGAGCTTTCTTT,CASRPREGGAFF
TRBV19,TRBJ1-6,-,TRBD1,TGTGCCAGTACCCCAGGGGGTCGATCACCCCTCCACTTT,CASTPGGRSPLHF
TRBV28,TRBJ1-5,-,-,TGTGCCAGCAGTTTCATGAGCAGGGAAAATCAGCCCCAGCATTTT,CASSFMSRENQPQHF
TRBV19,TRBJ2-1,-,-,TGTGCCAGTAGTTCAACAGGGATTGTTGAGCAGTTCTTC,CASSSTGIVEQFF
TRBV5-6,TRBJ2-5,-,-,TGTGCCAGCCGGCAATCGACAGGACTGGGGACCCAGTACTTC,CASRQSTGLGTQYF
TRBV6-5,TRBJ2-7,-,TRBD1,TGTGCCAGCAGTTACAGACCCACAGGGGACCCCTACGAGCAGTACTTC,CASSYRPTGDPYEQYF
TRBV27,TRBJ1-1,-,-,TGTGCCAGCAGTTTGATAGGAGGAACGAATGAAGCTTTCTTT,CASSLIGGTNEAFF
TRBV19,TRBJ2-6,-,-,TGTGCCAGTAGTATAACCGGTTCTGGGGCCAACGTCCTGACTTTC,CASSITGSGANVLTF
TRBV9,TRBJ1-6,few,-,TGTGCCAGCAGCCCGAGACAGGACTATAATTCACCCCTCCACTTT,CASSPRQDYNSPLHF
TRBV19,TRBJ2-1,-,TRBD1,TGTGCCAGTAGTTCGACAGGGGGGTCCTACAATGAGCAGTTCTTC,CASSSTGGSYNEQFF
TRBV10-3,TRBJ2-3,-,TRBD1,TGTGCCATCAGCTCCGGGACAGGTACAGATACGCAGTATTTT,CAISSGTGTDTQYF
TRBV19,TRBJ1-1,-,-,TGTGCCAGTAGTACTCAGGGAGGGAACACTGAAGCTTTCTTT,CASSTQGGNTEAFF
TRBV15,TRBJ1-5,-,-,TGTGCCACCAGCGGGACCCCGGCGGGGTATAGCAATCAGCCCCAGCATTTT,CATSGTPAGYSNQPQHF
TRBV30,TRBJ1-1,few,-,TGTGCCTGGAAGTTACGACAGCAAAACACTGAAGCTTTCTTT,CAWKLRQQNTEAFF
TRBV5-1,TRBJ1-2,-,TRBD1,TGCGCCAGCAGCCAGACCGGGACAGGGAGTCCTGGCTACACCTTC,CASSQTGTGSPGYTF
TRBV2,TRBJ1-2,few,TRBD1,TGTGCCAGCAGTGCTTGGGGACAGGGGAGTTATGGCTACACCTTC,CASSAWGQGSYGYTF
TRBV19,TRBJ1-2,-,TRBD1,TGTGCCAGTACCCCGGGACAGGGGAACTATGGCTACACCTTC,CASTPGQGNYGYTF
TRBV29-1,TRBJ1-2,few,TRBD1,TGCAGCGTTGAATCGAACAGGGGTGGTTCCTATGGCTACACCTTC,CSVESNRGGSYGYTF